The clone carrying this T cell receptor beta chain was counted once. The data were obtained in a study of blood T cell repertoires in COVID-19. Turning to the study itself: The analysed material was cDNA or gDNA that came from T cells, B-cell-depleted T cells, or PBMCs.

The CDR3 has 14 residues. Germline values: CDR1 SGDLS, CDR2 YYNGEE. V lost 2 bases and J 0 bases, leaving 7 bases between the germline ends. The assay was immunoSEQ multiplex PCR, and TCRdb's table has in-frame clones only and misses some. In the table there are 180,000 or so clones, just under 80% of which are singletons. The V call is TRBV9, the J call TRBJ2-3; D call uncertain. The source of this sequence is an elderly woman with active or convalescent COVID-19. The sample was peripheral blood. In DNA form, the CDR3 reads TGTGCCAGCAGCGTCCTAACTAGCACAGATACGCAGTATTTT. It is translated as CASSVLTSTDTQYF.